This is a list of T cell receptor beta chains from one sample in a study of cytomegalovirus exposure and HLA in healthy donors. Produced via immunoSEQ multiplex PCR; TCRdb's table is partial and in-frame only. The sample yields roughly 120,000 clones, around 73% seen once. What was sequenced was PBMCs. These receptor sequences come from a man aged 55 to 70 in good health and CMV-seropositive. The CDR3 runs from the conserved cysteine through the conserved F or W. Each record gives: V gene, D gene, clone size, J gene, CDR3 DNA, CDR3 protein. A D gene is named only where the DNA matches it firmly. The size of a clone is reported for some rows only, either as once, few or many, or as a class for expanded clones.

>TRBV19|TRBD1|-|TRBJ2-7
TGTGCCAGTAAGCAGGACAGGGGAACCTACGAGCAGTACTTC
CASKQDRGTYEQYF
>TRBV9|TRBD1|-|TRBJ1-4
TGTGCCAGCAGCTTGGGGGCAGGGGGTGGGGTGGCTGAAAAACTGTTTTTT
CASSLGAGGGVAEKLFF
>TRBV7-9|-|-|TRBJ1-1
TGTGCCAGCAGCTTATTCGGGTTAGGTGAAGCTTTCTTT
CASSLFGLGEAFF
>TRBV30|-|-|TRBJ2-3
TGTGCCTGGGGTGTACTAGCAGAGACGCAGTATTTT
CAWGVLAETQYF
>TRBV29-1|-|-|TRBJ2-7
TGCAGCGTTGAAACACGTCACTACGAGCAGTACTTC
CSVETRHYEQYF
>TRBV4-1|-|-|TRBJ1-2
TGCGCCAGCAGCCACCCTAGGAGGGGTGACTATGGCTACACCTTC
CASSHPRRGDYGYTF
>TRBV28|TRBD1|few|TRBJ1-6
TGTGCCAGCAGTGTTCCGGGACAGGGCCGGATCGGGGGTAATTCACCCCTCCACTTT
CASSVPGQGRIGGNSPLHF
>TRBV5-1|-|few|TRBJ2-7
TGCGCCAGCAGCTTAACAGGGCACTCCTACGAGCAGTACTTC
CASSLTGHSYEQYF
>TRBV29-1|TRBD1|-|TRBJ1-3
TGCAGCGCCATGGGGACAGCTGGAAACACCATATATTTT
CSAMGTAGNTIYF
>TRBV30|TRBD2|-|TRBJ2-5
TGTGCCTGGAGTCTGGCGGGGGGGCCGGAGACCCAGTACTTC
CAWSLAGGPETQYF
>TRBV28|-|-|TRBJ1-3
TGTGCCAGCAGTAGGGGGGGCCTTGGAAACACCATATATTTT
CASSRGGLGNTIYF
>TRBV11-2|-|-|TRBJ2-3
TGTGCCAGCAGCCCCGGCAGGGGAGTATATACGCAGTATTTT
CASSPGRGVYTQYF
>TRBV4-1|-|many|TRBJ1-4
TGCGCCAGCAGCCGAAATCTCGCAGCAACTAATGAAAAACTGTTTTTT
CASSRNLAATNEKLFF
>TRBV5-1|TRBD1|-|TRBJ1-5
TGCGCCAGCAGCTTGACAGGGGGTCAAAATCAGCCCCAGCATTTT
CASSLTGGQNQPQHF
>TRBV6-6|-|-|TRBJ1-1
TGTGCCAGCAGTTACTTTTACAACGAAGCTTTCTTT
CASSYFYNEAFF
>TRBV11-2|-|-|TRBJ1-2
TGTGCCAGCAGCCCTTACTATGGCTACACCTTC
CASSPYYGYTF
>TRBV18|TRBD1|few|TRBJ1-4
TGTGCCAGCCATAGAAGGGACAGCTCTGAAAAACTGTTTTTT
CASHRRDSSEKLFF
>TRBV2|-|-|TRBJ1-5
TGTGCCAGCAGTGGACAGGTCGATAGCAATCAGCCCCAGCATTTT
CASSGQVDSNQPQHF
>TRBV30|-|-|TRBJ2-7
TGTGCCTGGAGTTTTAGCGGATCGAGCTCCTACGAGCAGTACTTC
CAWSFSGSSSYEQYF
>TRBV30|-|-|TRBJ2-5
TGTGCCTTCTCGTTTAGCAGAATGGAGACCCAGTACTTC
CAFSFSRMETQYF
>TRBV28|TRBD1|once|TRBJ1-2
TGTGCCAGCAGTTTAGGGGACAGGGTCTATGGCTACACCTTC
CASSLGDRVYGYTF
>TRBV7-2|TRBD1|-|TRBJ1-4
TGTGCCAGCAGCTCGTCCGGGACAGGGTACCAGAAACTGTTTTTT
CASSSSGTGYQKLFF
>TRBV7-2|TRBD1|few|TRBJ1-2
TGTGCCAGCAGCTTAGAGGGGGGCAGGGGGCTGTTGGGCTACACCTTC
CASSLEGGRGLLGYTF
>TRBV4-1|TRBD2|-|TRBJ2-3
TGCGCCAGCAGCCAAGTGGTAGCGGGGGCCGGAAAGACAGATACGCAGTATTTT
CASSQVVAGAGKTDTQYF
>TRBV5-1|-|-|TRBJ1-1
TGCGCCAGCAGCCTCGGGACATCGAACACTGAAGCTTTCTTT
CASSLGTSNTEAFF
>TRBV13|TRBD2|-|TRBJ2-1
TGTGCCAGCAGCTTAGTAAATCGGGGGGGGCCGAACAATGAGCAGTTCTTC
CASSLVNRGGPNNEQFF
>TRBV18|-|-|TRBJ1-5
TGTGCCAGCTCACCAGGATCGCGGGGGCGCGGGGGAGGTCAGCCCCAGCATTTT
CASSPGSRGRGGGQPQHF
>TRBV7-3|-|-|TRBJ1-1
TGTGCCAGCACCTTCAGGGCCGAAGGGGTGAACACTGAAGCTTTCTTT
CASTFRAEGVNTEAFF
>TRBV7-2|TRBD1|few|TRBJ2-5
TGTGCCATCCCGACAGGGCAAGAGACCCAGTACTTC
CAIPTGQETQYF
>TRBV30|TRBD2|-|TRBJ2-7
TGTGCCTGGAGGACGGGGGGGGAGCAGTACTTC
CAWRTGGEQYF
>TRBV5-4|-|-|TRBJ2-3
TGTGCCAGCAGCGGGGAGGGGGGTACGCAGTATTTT
CASSGEGGTQYF
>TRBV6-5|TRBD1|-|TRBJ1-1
TGTGCCAGCAGTTACGACAGGGGGTATGAAACTGAAGCTTTCTTT
CASSYDRGYETEAFF
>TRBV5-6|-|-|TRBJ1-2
TGTGCCAGCGTTTTATGGGCGACAAACCCTAACTATGGCTACACCTTC
CASVLWATNPNYGYTF
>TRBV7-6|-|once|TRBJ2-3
TGTGCCAGCAGCTTAGTGTCACAGCCGACAGATACGCAGTATTTT
CASSLVSQPTDTQYF
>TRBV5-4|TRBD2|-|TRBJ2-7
TGTGCCAGCAGCTCGGGGGGTACAACCTACGAGCAGTACTTC
CASSSGGTTYEQYF
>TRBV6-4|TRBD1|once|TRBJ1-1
TGTGCCAGCAGTGAACAGGGGGGAACTGAAGCTTTCTTT
CASSEQGGTEAFF
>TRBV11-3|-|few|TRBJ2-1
TGTGCCAGCAGCTACCGGGACTCGAAGCGGCCGTTCTTC
CASSYRDSKRPFF
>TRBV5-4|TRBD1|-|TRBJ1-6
TGTGCCAGCAGCCCCGGGACAGGGAGTAATTCACCCCTCCACTTT
CASSPGTGSNSPLHF
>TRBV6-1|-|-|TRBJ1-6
TGTGCCAGCAGTGTACAGGTCTATAATTCACCCCTCCACTTT
CASSVQVYNSPLHF
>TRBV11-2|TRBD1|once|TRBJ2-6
TGTGCCAGCAGCGGGACAGCTACTTACTCTGGGGCCAACGTCCTGACTTTC
CASSGTATYSGANVLTF
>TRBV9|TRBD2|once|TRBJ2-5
TGTGCCAGCAGCCCGGCTAGCGGGGTTTTAGAGACCCAGTACTTC
CASSPASGVLETQYF
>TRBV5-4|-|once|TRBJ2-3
TGTGCCAGCAGCGGTGAGGAGAGCACAGATACGCAGTATTTT
CASSGEESTDTQYF
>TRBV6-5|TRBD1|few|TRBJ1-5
TGTGCCGTTGGGACAGGGGGACATAGCAATCAGCCCCAGCATTTT
CAVGTGGHSNQPQHF
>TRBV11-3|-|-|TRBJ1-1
TGTGCCAGCATCAATTTCTCACGGGATCACACTGAAGCTTTCTTT
CASINFSRDHTEAFF
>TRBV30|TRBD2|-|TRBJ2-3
TGTGCCTGGAAAGGACTAGCGGGGGCCGATACGCAGTATTTT
CAWKGLAGADTQYF
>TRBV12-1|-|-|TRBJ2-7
TGTGCCAGCAGCTTTCCACAGGGCCGGGGGTACTTC
CASSFPQGRGYF
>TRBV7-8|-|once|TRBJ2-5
TGTGCCAGCAGCCGGGGTATGTCCCAGTACTTC
CASSRGMSQYF